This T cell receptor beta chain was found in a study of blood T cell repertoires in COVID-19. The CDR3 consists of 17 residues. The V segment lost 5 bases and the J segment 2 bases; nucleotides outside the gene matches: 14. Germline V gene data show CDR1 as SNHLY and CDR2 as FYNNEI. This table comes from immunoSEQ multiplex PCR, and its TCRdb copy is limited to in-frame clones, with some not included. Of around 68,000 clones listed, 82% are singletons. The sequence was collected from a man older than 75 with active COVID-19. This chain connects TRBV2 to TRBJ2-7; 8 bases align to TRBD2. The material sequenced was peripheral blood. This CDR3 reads CASSYETSGGGTYEQYF. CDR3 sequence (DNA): TGTGCCAGCAGTTATGAAACTAGCGGCGGTGGAACCTACGAGCAGTACTTC.